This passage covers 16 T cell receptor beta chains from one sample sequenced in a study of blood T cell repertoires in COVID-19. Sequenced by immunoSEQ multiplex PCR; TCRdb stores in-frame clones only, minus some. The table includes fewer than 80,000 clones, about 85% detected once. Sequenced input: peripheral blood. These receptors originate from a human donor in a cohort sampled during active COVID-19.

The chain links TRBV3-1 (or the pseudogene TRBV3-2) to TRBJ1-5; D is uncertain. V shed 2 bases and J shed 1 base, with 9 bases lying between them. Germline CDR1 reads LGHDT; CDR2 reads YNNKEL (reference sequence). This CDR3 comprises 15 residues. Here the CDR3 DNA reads TGTGCCAGCAGCCAAACCGGGATGAGCAATCAGCCCCAGCATTTT. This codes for CASSQTGMSNQPQHF.

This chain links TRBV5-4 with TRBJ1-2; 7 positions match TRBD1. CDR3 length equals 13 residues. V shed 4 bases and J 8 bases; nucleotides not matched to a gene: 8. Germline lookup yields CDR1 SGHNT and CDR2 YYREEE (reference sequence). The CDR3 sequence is CASSQTGYEGYTF. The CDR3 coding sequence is TGTGCCAGCAGCCAGACAGGGTACGAGGGCTACACCTTC.

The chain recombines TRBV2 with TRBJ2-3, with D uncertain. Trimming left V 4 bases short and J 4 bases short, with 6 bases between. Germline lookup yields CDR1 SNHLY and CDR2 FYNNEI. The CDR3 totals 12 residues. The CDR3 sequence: CASSVFPDTQYF. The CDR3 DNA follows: TGTGCCAGCAGTGTCTTTCCAGATACGCAGTATTTT.

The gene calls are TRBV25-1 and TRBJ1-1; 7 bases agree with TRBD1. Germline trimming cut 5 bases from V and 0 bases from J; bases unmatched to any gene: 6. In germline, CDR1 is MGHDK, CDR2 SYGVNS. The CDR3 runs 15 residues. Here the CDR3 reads CASSPRTGMNTEAFF. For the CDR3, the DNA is TGTGCCAGCAGTCCTCGGACAGGCATGAACACTGAAGCTTTCTTT.

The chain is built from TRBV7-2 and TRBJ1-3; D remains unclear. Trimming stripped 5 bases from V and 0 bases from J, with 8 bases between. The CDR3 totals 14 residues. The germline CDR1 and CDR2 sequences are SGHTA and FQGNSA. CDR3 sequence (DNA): TGTGCCAGCAGCCTTTCCTTCTCTGGAAACACCATATATTTT. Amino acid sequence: CASSLSFSGNTIYF.

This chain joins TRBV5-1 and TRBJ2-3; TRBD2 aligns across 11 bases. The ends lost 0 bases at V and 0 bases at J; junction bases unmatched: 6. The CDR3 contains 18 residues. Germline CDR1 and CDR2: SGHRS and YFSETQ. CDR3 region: CASSLVSSGGPSTDTQYF. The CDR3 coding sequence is TGCGCCAGCAGCTTGGTCTCTAGCGGGGGGCCTAGCACAGATACGCAGTATTTT.

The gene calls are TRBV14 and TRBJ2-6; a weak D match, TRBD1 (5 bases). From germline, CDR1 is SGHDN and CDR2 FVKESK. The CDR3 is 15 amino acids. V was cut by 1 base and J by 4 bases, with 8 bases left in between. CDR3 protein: CASSQAGYGANVLTF. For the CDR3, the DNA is TGTGCCAGCAGCCAAGCAGGGTACGGGGCCAACGTCCTGACTTTC.

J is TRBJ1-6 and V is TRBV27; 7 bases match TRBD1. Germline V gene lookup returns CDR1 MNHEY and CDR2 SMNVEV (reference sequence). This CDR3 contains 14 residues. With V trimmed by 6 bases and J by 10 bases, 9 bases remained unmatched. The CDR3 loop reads CASSLTGAQSPLHF. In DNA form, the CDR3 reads TGTGCCAGCAGCCTTACAGGGGCACAGTCACCCCTCCACTTT.

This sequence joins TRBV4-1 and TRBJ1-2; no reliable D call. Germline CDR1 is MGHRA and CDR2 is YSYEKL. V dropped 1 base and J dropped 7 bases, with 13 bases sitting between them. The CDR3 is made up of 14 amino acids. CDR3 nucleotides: TGCGCCAGCAGCCAAGGGGCAAGTCCGGTTGGCTACACCTTC. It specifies CASSQGASPVGYTF.

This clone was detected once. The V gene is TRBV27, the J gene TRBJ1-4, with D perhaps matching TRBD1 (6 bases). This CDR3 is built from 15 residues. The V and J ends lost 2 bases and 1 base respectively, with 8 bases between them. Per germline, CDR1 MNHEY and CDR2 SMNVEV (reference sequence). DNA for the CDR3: TGTGCCAGCAGTTTAACGGGACAAACTAATGAAAAACTGTTTTTT. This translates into CASSLTGQTNEKLFF.

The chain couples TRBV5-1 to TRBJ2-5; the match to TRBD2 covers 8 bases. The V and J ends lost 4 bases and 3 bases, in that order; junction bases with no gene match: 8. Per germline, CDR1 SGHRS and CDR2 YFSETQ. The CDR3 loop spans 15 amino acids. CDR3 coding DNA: TGCGCCAGCAGCCCGCGGACTAGCATAGAAGAGACCCAGTACTTC. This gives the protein CASSPRTSIEETQYF. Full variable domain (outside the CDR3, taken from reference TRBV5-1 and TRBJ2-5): KAGVTQTPRYLIKTRGQQVTLSCSPISGHRSVSWYQQTPGQGLQFLFEYFSETQRNKGNFPGRFSGRQFSNSRSEMNVSTLELGDSALYLCASSPRTSIEETQYFGPGTRLLVL.

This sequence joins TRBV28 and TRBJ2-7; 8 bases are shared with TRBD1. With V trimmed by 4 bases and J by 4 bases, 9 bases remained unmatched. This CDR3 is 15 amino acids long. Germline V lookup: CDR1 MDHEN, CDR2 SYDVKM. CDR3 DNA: TGTGCCAGCAGTTCCGCCGGGACAGGAAGGTACGAGCAGTACTTC. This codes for CASSSAGTGRYEQYF.

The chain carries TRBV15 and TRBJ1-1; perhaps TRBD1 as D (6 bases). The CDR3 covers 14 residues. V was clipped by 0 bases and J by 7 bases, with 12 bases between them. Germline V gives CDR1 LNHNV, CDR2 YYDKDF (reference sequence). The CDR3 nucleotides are TGTGCCACCAGCAGAGATCATCCAGGGGATGAAGCTTTCTTT. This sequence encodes CATSRDHPGDEAFF.

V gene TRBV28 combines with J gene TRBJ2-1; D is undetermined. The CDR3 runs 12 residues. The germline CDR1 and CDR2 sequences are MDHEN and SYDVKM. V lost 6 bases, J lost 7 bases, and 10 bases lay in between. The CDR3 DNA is TGTGCCAGCAGCAACTACTTAAATGAGCAGTTCTTC. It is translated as CASSNYLNEQFF.

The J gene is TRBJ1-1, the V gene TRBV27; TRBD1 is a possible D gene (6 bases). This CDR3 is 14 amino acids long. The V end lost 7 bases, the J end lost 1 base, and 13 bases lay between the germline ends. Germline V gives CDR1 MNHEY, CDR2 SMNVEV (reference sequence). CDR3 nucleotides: TGTGCCAGCAAACTGGGACAACGGAACACTGAAGCTTTCTTT. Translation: CASKLGQRNTEAFF.

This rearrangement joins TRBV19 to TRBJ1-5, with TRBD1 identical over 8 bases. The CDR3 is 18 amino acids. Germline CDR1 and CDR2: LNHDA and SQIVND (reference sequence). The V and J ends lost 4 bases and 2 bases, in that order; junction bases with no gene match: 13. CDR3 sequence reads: CASSRRTGRAFGNQPQHF. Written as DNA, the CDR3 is TGTGCCAGTAGTAGAAGGACAGGGAGGGCCTTCGGCAATCAGCCCCAGCATTTT.